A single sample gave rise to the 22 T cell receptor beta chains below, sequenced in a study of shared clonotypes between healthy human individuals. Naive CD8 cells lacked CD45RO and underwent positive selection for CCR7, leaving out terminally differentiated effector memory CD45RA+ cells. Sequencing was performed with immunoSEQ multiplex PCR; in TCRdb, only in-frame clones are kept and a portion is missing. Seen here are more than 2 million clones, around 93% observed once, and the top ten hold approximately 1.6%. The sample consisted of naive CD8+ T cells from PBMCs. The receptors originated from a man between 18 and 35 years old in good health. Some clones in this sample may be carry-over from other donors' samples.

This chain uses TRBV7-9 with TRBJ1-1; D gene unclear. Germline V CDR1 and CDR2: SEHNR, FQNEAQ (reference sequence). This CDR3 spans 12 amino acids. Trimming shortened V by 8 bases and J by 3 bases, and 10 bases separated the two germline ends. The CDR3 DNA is TGTGCCAGCTCGGGTAGTCACACTGAAGCTTTCTTT. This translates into CASSGSHTEAFF.

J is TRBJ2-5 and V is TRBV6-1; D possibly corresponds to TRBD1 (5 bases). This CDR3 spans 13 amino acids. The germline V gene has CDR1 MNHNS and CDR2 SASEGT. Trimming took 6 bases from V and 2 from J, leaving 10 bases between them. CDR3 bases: TGTGCCAGCAGGGAGACAGAGCAAGAGACCCAGTACTTC. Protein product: CASRETEQETQYF.

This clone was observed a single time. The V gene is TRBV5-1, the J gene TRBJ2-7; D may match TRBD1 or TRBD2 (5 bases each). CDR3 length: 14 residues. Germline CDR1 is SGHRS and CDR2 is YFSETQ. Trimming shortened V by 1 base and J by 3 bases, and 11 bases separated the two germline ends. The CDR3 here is CASSLSGRDYEQYF. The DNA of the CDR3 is TGCGCCAGCAGCTTGAGCGGCAGGGACTACGAGCAGTACTTC.

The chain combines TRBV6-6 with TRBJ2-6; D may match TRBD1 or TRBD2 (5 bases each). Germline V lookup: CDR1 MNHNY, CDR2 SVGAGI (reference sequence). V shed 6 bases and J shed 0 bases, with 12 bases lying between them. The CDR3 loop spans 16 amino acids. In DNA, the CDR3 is TGTGCCAGCAGCACTGGGGGAAACTCTGGGGCCAACGTCCTGACTTTC. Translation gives CASSTGGNSGANVLTF.

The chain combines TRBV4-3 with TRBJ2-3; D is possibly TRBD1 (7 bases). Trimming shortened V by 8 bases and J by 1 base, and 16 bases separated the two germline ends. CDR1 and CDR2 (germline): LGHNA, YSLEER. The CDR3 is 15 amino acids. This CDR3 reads CASRGKGGRTDTQYF. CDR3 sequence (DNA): TGCGCCAGCCGGGGGAAAGGGGGCCGCACAGATACGCAGTATTTT.

The chain's CDR3 is CASRPDRITDTQYF. For the CDR3, the DNA is TGTGCCAGCAGGCCGGACAGGATCACAGATACGCAGTATTTT. The rearrangement uses TRBV28 and TRBJ2-3; 7 nucleotides align to TRBD1. The length of the CDR3 is 14 residues. CDR1 is MDHEN and CDR2 is SYDVKM in the germline V gene. V lost 6 bases and J lost 2; bases outside the gene matches: 5.

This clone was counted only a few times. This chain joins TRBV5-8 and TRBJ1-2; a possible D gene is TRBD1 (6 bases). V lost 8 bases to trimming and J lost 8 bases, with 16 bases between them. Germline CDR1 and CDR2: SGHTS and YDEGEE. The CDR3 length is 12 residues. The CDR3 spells CASLQGTRGYTF. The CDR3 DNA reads TGTGCCAGTCTACAGGGAACCCGGGGCTACACCTTC. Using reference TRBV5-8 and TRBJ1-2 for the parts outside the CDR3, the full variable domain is EAGVTQSPTHLIKTRGQQATLRCSPISGHTSVYWYQQALGLGLQFLLWYDEGEERNRGNFPPRFSGRQFPNYSSELNVNALELEDSALYLCASLQGTRGYTFGSGTRLTVV.

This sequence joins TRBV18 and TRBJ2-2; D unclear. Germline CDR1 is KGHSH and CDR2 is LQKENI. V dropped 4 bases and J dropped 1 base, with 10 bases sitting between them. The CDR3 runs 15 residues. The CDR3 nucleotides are TGTGCCAGCTCACAAGATGGACGGAACACCGGGGAGCTGTTTTTT. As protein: CASSQDGRNTGELFF.

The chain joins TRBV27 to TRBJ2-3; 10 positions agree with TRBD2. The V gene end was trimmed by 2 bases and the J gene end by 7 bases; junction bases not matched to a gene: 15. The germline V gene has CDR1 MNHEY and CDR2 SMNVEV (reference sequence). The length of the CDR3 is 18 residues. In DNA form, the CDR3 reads TGTGCCAGCAGTTTAGGCGGTTTAGCGGGAGGCCTGAGCAATACGCAGTATTTT. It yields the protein CASSLGGLAGGLSNTQYF.

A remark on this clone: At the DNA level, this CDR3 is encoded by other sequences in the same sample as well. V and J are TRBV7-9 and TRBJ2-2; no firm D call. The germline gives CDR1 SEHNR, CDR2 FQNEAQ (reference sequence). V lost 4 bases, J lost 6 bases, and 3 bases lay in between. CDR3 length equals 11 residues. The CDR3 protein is CASSSPGELFF. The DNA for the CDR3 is TGTGCCAGCAGCTCCCCCGGGGAGCTGTTTTTT.

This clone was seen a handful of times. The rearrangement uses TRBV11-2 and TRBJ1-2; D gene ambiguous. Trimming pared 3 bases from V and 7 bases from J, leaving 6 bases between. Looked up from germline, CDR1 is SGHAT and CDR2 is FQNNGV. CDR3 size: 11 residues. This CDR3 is CASSFLRGYTF. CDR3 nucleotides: TGTGCCAGCAGCTTCCTACGTGGCTACACCTTC.

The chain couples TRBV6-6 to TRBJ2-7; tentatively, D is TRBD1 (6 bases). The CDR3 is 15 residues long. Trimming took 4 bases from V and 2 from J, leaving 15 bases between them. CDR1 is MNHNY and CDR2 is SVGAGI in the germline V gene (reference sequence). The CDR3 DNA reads TGTGCCAGCAGTTGGAAACAGGACAGCCCCTACGAGCAGTACTTC. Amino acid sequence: CASSWKQDSPYEQYF.

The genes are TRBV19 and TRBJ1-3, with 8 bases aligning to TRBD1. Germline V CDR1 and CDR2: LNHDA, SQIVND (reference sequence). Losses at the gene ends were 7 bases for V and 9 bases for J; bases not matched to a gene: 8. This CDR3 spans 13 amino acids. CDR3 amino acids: CASKKGTGSTIYF. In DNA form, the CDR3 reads TGTGCCAGTAAAAAGGGGACAGGATCCACCATATATTTT.

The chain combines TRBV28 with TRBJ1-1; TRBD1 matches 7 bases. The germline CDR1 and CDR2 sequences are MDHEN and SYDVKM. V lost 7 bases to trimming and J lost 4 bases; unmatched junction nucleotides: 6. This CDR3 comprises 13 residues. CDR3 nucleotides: TGTGCCAGCATCCCCACAGGGGTCACTGAAGCTTTCTTT. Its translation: CASIPTGVTEAFF.

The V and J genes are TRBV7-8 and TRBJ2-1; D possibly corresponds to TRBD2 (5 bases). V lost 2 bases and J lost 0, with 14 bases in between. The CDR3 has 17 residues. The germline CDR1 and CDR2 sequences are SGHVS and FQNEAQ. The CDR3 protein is CASSLLGATSSYNEQFF. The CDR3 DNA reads TGTGCCAGCAGCTTATTGGGAGCCACGAGCTCCTACAATGAGCAGTTCTTC.

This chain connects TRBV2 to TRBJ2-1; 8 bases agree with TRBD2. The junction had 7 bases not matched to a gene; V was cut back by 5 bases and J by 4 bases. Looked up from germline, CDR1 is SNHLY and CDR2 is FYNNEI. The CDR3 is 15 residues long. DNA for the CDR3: TGTGCCAGCAGTCCCGAAACTAGCGGATACAATGAGCAGTTCTTC. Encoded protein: CASSPETSGYNEQFF.

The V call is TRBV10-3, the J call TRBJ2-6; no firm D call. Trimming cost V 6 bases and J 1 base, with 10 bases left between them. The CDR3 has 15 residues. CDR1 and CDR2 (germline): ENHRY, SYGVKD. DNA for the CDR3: TGTGCCATCAGGGCCCTTGTATCTGGGGCCAACGTCCTGACTTTC. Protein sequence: CAIRALVSGANVLTF.

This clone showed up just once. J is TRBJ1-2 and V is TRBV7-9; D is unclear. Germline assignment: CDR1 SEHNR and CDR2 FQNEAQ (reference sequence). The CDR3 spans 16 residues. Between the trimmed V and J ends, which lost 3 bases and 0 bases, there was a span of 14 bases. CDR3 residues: CASSLGEAGPNYGYTF. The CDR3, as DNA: TGTGCCAGCAGCTTGGGAGAGGCAGGCCCTAACTATGGCTACACCTTC. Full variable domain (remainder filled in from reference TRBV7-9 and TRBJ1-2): DTGVSQNPRHKITKRGQNVTFRCDPISEHNRLYWYRQTLGQGPEFLTYFQNEAQLEKSRLLSDRFSAERPKGSFSTLEIQRTEQGDSAMYLCASSLGEAGPNYGYTFGSGTRLTVV.

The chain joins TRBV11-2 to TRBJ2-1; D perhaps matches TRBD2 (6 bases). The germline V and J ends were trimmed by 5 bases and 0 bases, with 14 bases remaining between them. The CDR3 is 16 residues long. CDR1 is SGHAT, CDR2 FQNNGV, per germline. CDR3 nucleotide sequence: TGTGCCAGCAGCCCGCGGGACTCGAGCTCCTACAATGAGCAGTTCTTC. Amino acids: CASSPRDSSSYNEQFF.

CDR3 sequence: CASSESRILDAFF. CDR3 coding DNA: TGTGCCAGCAGCGAGAGCCGGATCCTGGACGCTTTCTTT. V and J are TRBV13 and TRBJ1-1, with unresolved D. Germline V lookup: CDR1 PRHDT, CDR2 FYEKMQ (reference sequence). V was cut by 5 bases and J by 11 bases, with 18 bases left in between. The CDR3 spans 13 residues.

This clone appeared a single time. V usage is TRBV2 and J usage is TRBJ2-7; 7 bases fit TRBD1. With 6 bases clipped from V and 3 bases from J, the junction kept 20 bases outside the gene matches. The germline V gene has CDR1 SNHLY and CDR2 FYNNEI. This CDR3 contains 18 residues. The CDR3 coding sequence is TGTGCCAGCAGCGGTAACATCCGGGACAGCCAGATCGGCTACGAGCAGTACTTC. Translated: CASSGNIRDSQIGYEQYF.

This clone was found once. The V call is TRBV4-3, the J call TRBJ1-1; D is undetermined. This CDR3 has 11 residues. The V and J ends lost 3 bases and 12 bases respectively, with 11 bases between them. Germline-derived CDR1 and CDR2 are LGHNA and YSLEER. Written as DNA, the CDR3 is TGCGCCAGCAGCCAGGAGGCGTTGACTTTCTTT. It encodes CASSQEALTFF.